The 8 T cell receptor beta chains below all came from one sample that was sequenced in a study of tumor-infiltrating lymphocytes in primary liver carcinoma (dated by TCRdb to the late 2010s). Sequencing took place on an Illumina HiSeq 2500. Starting from about 500 ng total RNA, TCRbeta-specific cDNA was produced by reverse transcription with a constant-region primer and ProtoScript II reverse transcriptase. Three nested multiplex PCR rounds, following a slightly modified ARM-PCR procedure, were used to build the TCRbeta libraries. The first two PCR rounds used multiplex TRBV1-TRBV30 forward primers with a Cbeta reverse primer, each for 10 cycles. TCRdb took the public reads, trimmed them with fastp at Q25, ran MiXCR for clone calling and kept in-frame beta chains. Each entry merges the rows of one CDR3 protein and shows their most common DNA and genes. In this sample the table shows around 330,000 distinct CDR3 sequences, 45% to 70% of which occur a single time. The ten largest clones capture over 15% of the sample.

Blood RNA was extracted from unsorted whole blood with TRIzol reagent; germline DNA came from the DNeasy Blood & Tissue kit. Sequenced material: peripheral blood. These receptor sequences come from a woman under 40 with primary liver carcinoma and hepatitis B virus infection.

This clonotype was seen more than once but under ten times. Possible read error: a much larger clone is one base away. The genes are TRBV6-5 and TRBJ2-4, with D hard to call. The germline CDR1 and CDR2 sequences are MNHEY and SVGAGI. The CDR3 is made up of 15 amino acids. Trimming pared 4 bases from V and 2 bases from J, leaving 12 bases between. The chain's CDR3 is CASSFSETSKNIQYF. CDR3 DNA: TGTGCCAGCAGTTTTTCCGAGACTTCCAAAAACATTCAGTACTTC.

V is TRBV29-1 and J is TRBJ2-1; 10 bases are a match to TRBD2. The ends lost 8 bases at V and 8 bases at J; junction bases unmatched: 15. The CDR3 has 15 amino acids. The germline gives CDR1 SQVTM, CDR2 ANQGSEA. CDR3 in amino acids: CSISKGTSVYDEQFF. The CDR3 nucleotides read TGCAGCATTTCGAAGGGGACTAGCGTGTATGATGAGCAGTTCTTC.

This chain uses TRBV30 with TRBJ2-5, with D uncertain. CDR3 size: 12 residues. V lost 3 bases to trimming and J lost 5 bases, with 10 bases between them. Germline V CDR1 and CDR2: GTSNPN, SVGIG (reference sequence). The CDR3 loop is CAWRAAWETQYF. The CDR3 bases are TGTGCCTGGAGAGCTGCATGGGAGACCCAGTACTTC.

This sequence joins TRBV11-2 and TRBJ1-2; D is unresolved. This CDR3 contains 16 residues. Trimming took off 8 bases at V and 6 bases at J, with 25 bases between the two ends. Germline V gene data show CDR1 as SGHAT and CDR2 as FQNNGV. CDR3 loop: CASGRIVSIGADGYTF. The DNA of the CDR3 is TGTGCCAGCGGCCGCATTGTTTCCATTGGTGCGGATGGCTACACCTTC.

CDR3 in DNA: TGTGCCAGCAGCCTAAAGGGCCCGGGACGCGGGACCCAGTACTTC. Translated: CASSLKGPGRGTQYF. The chain uses TRBV12-3 or TRBV12-4 and TRBJ2-5, with D perhaps given as TRBD1 or TRBD2 (5 bases each). Trimming cost V 6 bases and J 7 bases, with 21 bases left between them. The CDR3 extends over 15 amino acids.

A remark on this clonotype: The junction departs from the called germline gene at one end, perhaps through a read error. The V gene is TRBV4-3, the J gene TRBJ2-7, with 7 bases aligning to TRBD2. Germline V gene lookup returns CDR1 LGHNA and CDR2 YSLEER. CDR3 length: 16 amino acids. CDR3 amino acids: CANSQVWRETSYKQYF. DNA of the CDR3: TGCGCCAACAGCCAAGTCTGGCGGGAGACCTCCTACAAGCAGTACTTC.

Regarding this clonotype: A read error may be the cause here, since a much bigger clone is one base away. The chain links TRBV5-6 to TRBJ1-1; D is uncertain. Germline CDR1 reads SGHDT; CDR2 reads YYEEEE. This CDR3 comprises 14 residues. As DNA, the CDR3 is TGTGCCGGCAGCTCGACTAGAAGAAACACTGAAGCTTTCTTT. Translation: CAGSSTRRNTEAFF. The full variable domain, rest sourced from reference TRBV5-6 and TRBJ1-1, is DAGVTQSPTHLIKTRGQQVTLRCSPKSGHDTVSWYQQALGQGPQFIFQYYEEEERQRGNFPDRFSGHQFPNYSSELNVNALLLGDSALYLCAGSSTRRNTEAFFGQGTRLTVV.

As concerns this clonotype: One end of the junction varies from germline; a read error may be responsible. V and J are TRBV6-1 and TRBJ1-2; D gene unclear. This CDR3 contains 14 residues. Germline CDR1 is MNHNS and CDR2 is SASEGT. The CDR3 region has the DNA TGTGCCAGCAGTGAAGTCCTGGGAGTCTATGGCTACATCTTC. It encodes CASSEVLGVYGYIF.